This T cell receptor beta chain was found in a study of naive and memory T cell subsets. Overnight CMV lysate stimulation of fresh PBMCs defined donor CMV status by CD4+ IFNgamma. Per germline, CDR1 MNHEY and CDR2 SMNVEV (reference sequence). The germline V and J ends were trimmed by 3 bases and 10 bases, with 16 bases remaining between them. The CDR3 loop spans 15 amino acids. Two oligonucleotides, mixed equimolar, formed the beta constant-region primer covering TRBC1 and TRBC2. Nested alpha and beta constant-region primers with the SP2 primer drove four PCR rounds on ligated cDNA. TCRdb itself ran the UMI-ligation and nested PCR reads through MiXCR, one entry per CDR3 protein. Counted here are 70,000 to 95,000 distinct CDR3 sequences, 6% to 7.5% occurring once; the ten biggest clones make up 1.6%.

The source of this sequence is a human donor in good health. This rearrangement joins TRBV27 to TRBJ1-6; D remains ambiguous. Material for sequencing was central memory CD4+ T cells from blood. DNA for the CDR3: TGTGCCAGCAGTTTGGTTGCGAGCGGGGTATCACCCCTCCACTTT. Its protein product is CASSLVASGVSPLHF.